Here is one TCR beta chain with its context. Only one count was recorded for this clone. Its recognized antigen is unknown. The sample holds no much larger clone one base away, and base qualities are not on file. Measured from the cysteine to the phenylalanine, the CDR3 is 13 residues long. Only the CDR3 portion is preserved as DNA: 39 bases, with reading frame beginning at the first base. In the germline V gene, CDR1 corresponds to SGHNT and CDR2 to YENEEA. V drops 0 bases and J drops 9 bases, leaving 9 bases in between. The immunoSEQ Assay was used to sequence TCR beta CDR3 regions from DNA. As for how the authors treated the data: T cell density was computed as TCR beta template counts normalized to usable DNA estimated by amplifying housekeeping genes. The preseqR package was used to estimate richness by extrapolating to 400,000 templates for PBMC samples and to 120,000 templates for tissue samples. Clonality was defined by subtracting Pielou's evenness from one. Tissue-enriched TCRs were identified by differential abundance testing using productive amino-acid clonotypes, minimum total count 5 and alpha 0.1. The Jaccard Index and the Morisita Overlap Index were used to measure how much the repertoires overlapped between compartments. GLIPH clustered TCR beta CDR3s with public tetramer-defined viral CDR3s; viral motifs required at least three viral sequences plus V-gene enrichment. TCRdb's version of the immuneACCESS table is confined to in-frame rearrangements and falls short of the full clone set. An unresolved V gene accounts for under half of the shortfall where checked; the remainder is of unknown origin. D and trimming come from the DNA, and the V and J calls and clone size come from that table. The sample has some 56,000 clones on record, just over 85% of them singletons. The top ten clonotypes cover over 4% of the sample.

These data belong to a study of T cells in localized non-small cell lung cancer (dated by TCRdb to 2020 to 2021). Concerning the study at large: The study examined T cell repertoires in approximately 240 patients with early-stage NSCLC and compared tumors with uninvolved tumor-adjacent lungs. The cohort was made up of 200 to 250 treatment-naive NSCLC patients whose localized lung tumors had been resected. A mean age of roughly 64 years was recorded for the NSCLC patients, of whom 120 to 150 were male and about a hundred were female.

The investigation overall reported the following: The highest T cell clonality was observed in uninvolved tumor-adjacent lung, where clonality exceeded that of tumor, suggesting that antigenic responses were more focused in uninvolved tumor-adjacent lung. Of the top 100 tumor clones, a median of 57 were detected in paired uninvolved adjacent lung; around 27 were also among that lung's top 100. Because of the exploratory design, TCR variables were selected using unadjusted p-values without false-discovery rate correction. Higher blood T cell density associated with longer overall survival, while higher adjacent-lung clonality associated with shorter survival. Because multi-region sequencing of the tumors was not done, intratumor heterogeneity could not be ruled out.

At diagnosis, peripheral blood, uninvolved tumor-adjacent lung and tumor were collected and stored as a combination of fresh-frozen and FFPE material. Blood samples were analyzed as peripheral blood mononuclear cells for TCR repertoire profiling. This specimen consisted of peripheral blood, obtained before any cancer treatment. The V and J genes are TRBV11-3 and TRBJ2-1; the D gene is possibly TRBD2, with 6 bases matching. This sequence was found in a woman aged 40-69 years with stage I lung adenocarcinoma. The sequenced DNA is TGTGCCAGCAGCTTAGATGGGGGGACTGAGCAGTTCTTC. It encodes CASSLDGGTEQFF.